The clone carrying this T cell receptor beta chain was picked up many times. Its antigen is undetermined. This sample was taken from a study of neurological immune-mediated disorders. Trimming cost V 4 bases and J 4 bases, with 8 bases left between them. The CDR3 has 12 residues. From germline, CDR1 is SGHKS and CDR2 YYEKEE (reference sequence). A 10-nucleotide random UMI tagged transcripts in template-switch 5'RACE cDNA synthesis. TCRdb analysed the 5' RACE reads with MiXCR anew, one entry per CDR3 protein. The sample carries around 49,000 distinct CDR3 sequences, around 13% recorded once. General study findings and limits: Multiple sclerosis, the disease with the least TCR clonal expansion, fell below healthy controls, whereas HTLV-1-associated myelopathy showed the most. Expanded clones shared no identical CDR3 amino acid sequences across subjects, which suggested private TCR-beta repertoires in all groups.

Time point: longitudinal time-point 2. The unsorted libraries were made from 2 million PBMCs kept at -80 C. Sequencing input: PBMCs. The chain couples TRBV5-5 to TRBJ2-5, with D unresolved. The sequence was collected from a male donor with HTLV-1-associated myelopathy (HAM/TSP). For the CDR3, the DNA is TGTGCCAGCAGCCCTACGGCAGAGACCCAGTACTTC. Translation gives CASSPTAETQYF.